The 5 T cell receptor beta chains in this list originate from one sample, sequenced in a study of cytomegalovirus exposure and HLA in healthy donors. Use of 60 Vbeta and 13 Jbeta primers characterized the PCR. The data were produced by immunoSEQ multiplex PCR, yet TCRdb's version contains in-frame clones alone and is incomplete. The sample gives about 200,000 clones, roughly 80% of which show up once; around 2.8% is in the top ten. The material sequenced was PBMCs. These TCRs come from a man in his thirties or forties in good health and CMV-seronegative.

The chain combines TRBV5-6 with TRBJ2-3; 12 positions agree with TRBD2. This CDR3 is 19 amino acids long. V trimming: 4 bases; J trimming: 0 bases; junction bases outside the gene matches: 12. Per the germline V gene, CDR1 is SGHDT and CDR2 is YYEEEE. The CDR3 loop reads CASSRGPSGGEYSTDTQYF. CDR3 bases: TGTGCCAGCAGCCGAGGCCCTAGCGGGGGGGAATATAGCACAGATACGCAGTATTTT.

This clone was picked up one time. This chain links TRBV13 with TRBJ2-3; 9 nucleotides line up with TRBD2. The germline V gene has CDR1 PRHDT and CDR2 FYEKMQ (reference sequence). J was trimmed by 0 bases and V by 5 bases; bases with no gene match: 6. This CDR3 contains 16 residues. CDR3 loop: CASSPLAGVSTDTQYF. Written as DNA, the CDR3 is TGTGCCAGCAGCCCACTAGCGGGCGTCAGCACAGATACGCAGTATTTT.

The V and J genes are TRBV4-2 and TRBJ2-2; D remains unclear. The length of the CDR3 is 12 residues. Germline V lookup: CDR1 LGHNA, CDR2 YNFKEQ. Trimming left V 0 bases short and J 11 bases short, with 7 bases between. In DNA form, the CDR3 reads TGTGCCAGCAGCCAAGATGGGCCAGAGCTGTTTTTT. This gives the protein CASSQDGPELFF.

The gene calls are TRBV5-1 and TRBJ1-2; a weak D match, TRBD1 (5 bases). The CDR3 covers 14 residues. V gave up 4 bases and J gave up 4 bases, with 14 bases separating them. Germline CDR1 reads SGHRS; CDR2 reads YFSETQ. CDR3 in DNA: TGCGCCAGCAGCCTCTTAACAGGTTCCTATGGCTACACCTTC. It yields the protein CASSLLTGSYGYTF.

This chain connects TRBV5-1 to TRBJ1-3, with D unresolved. The CDR3 loop spans 14 amino acids. The germline CDR1 and CDR2 sequences are SGHRS and YFSETQ. The germline V and J ends were trimmed by 5 bases and 0 bases, with 9 bases remaining between them. Here the CDR3 reads CASREQSSGNTIYF. The CDR3 nucleotides are TGCGCCAGCAGGGAGCAGAGCTCTGGAAACACCATATATTTT.